The rows below give T cell receptor beta chains drawn from one sample of a study of read filtering for tumor transcriptome and immune sequencing. TCRdb called the reads again in MiXCR, with one record for every CDR3 protein. The sample consists of about 60,000 distinct CDR3 sequences, around 13% of them appearing once. Specimen: a population of CD138-negative cells sorted from bone marrow. All receptors derive from a donor at least 40 years old with multiple myeloma. The CDR3 runs from the conserved cysteine through the conserved F or W. Fields, in order: clone size, J gene, D gene, CDR3 length, V gene, CDR3 protein, CDR3 DNA. D genes are given only for firm matches. Expanded clones are given a class, and other clones once, few, many or no size at all.

many TRBJ2-5 TRBD2 16 TRBV5-1 CASSPGLADRRETQYF TGCGCCAGCAGCCCGGGACTAGCGGATCGAAGAGAGACCCAGTACTTC
many TRBJ2-1 . 15 TRBV2 CASSEFGRKQDEQFF TGTGCCAGCAGTGAATTCGGAAGGAAACAGGATGAGCAGTTCTTC
many TRBJ2-1 TRBD2 14 TRBV11-3 CASSRGASGRKWFF TGTGCCAGCAGCAGGGGGGCTAGCGGGAGGAAGTGGTTCTTC
many TRBJ2-2 . 13 TRBV7-2 CASSLADYGELFF TGTGCCAGCAGCTTAGCAGACTACGGGGAGCTGTTTTTT
. TRBJ2-4 . 16 TRBV6-6 CASSYSSEGSKNIQYF TGTGCCAGCAGTTATTCCAGCGAAGGGAGCAAAAACATTCAGTACTTC
many TRBJ2-2 . 13 TRBV6-5 CASSSQGIGELFF TGTGCCAGCAGTTCACAGGGTATCGGGGAGCTGTTTTTT
. TRBJ2-5 TRBD1 20 TRBV7-9 CASSKGPGQGLSEVQETQYF TGTGCCAGCAGCAAAGGACCGGGACAGGGATTGAGTGAGGTACAAGAGACCCAGTACTTC
. TRBJ2-1 TRBD2 19 TRBV7-2 CASSSLRPAGDRDYNEQFF TGTGCCAGCAGCTCACTGAGACCAGCGGGAGATCGGGATTACAATGAGCAGTTCTTC
many TRBJ1-1 . 14 TRBV20-1 CSANPRGGDTEAFF TGCAGTGCTAACCCAAGGGGGGGAGACACTGAAGCTTTCTTT
many TRBJ2-1 . 13 TRBV6-2/TRBV6-3 CASGVGRVNEQFF TGTGCCAGCGGGGTAGGCCGGGTCAATGAGCAGTTCTTC
many TRBJ1-1 . 13 TRBV7-2 CASSLRQDLEAFF TGTGCCAGCAGCTTAAGACAGGACCTTGAAGCTTTCTTT
few TRBJ1-1 . 11 TRBV10-3 CAIRQEFEAFF TGTGCCATCAGGCAGGAGTTTGAAGCTTTCTTT
many TRBJ1-1 . 11 TRBV20-1 CSARPGSEAFF TGCAGTGCTAGACCAGGGTCTGAAGCTTTCTTT
. TRBJ1-1 TRBD1 13 TRBV6-5 CASSYGRGLEAFF TGTGCCAGCAGTTACGGCAGGGGGCTTGAAGCTTTCTTT
many TRBJ2-3 . 13 TRBV12-3/TRBV12-4 CASRSRSTDTQYF TGTGCCAGCAGATCGAGGAGCACAGATACGCAGTATTTT
. TRBJ1-1 TRBD1 14 TRBV9 CASSGLQGVTEAFF TGTGCCAGCAGCGGACTACAGGGGGTCACTGAAGCTTTCTTT
many TRBJ2-4 TRBD2 19 TRBV6-2/TRBV6-3 CASSYSRATSGRTKNIQYF TGTGCCAGCAGTTACTCGAGGGCGACTAGCGGGAGGACCAAAAACATTCAGTACTTC
many TRBJ1-1 TRBD1 16 TRBV12-3/TRBV12-4 CASSEPSGTGTSAAFF TGTGCCAGCAGTGAGCCCTCCGGGACAGGGACGTCGGCAGCTTTCTTT
many TRBJ2-3 . 14 TRBV5-1 CASSFRGATDTQYF TGCGCCAGCAGCTTCAGGGGAGCGACAGATACGCAGTATTTT
. TRBJ2-7 . 11 TRBV29-1 CSVRYSYEQYF TGCAGCGTTCGGTACTCCTACGAGCAGTACTTC
many TRBJ1-1 TRBD1 14 TRBV12-3/TRBV12-4 CASTTGQGAGEAFF TGTGCCAGCACCACGGGACAGGGGGCCGGTGAAGCTTTCTTT
many TRBJ2-2 TRBD2 16 TRBV5-5 CASSPRTSGNTGELFF TGTGCCAGCAGCCCCAGGACTAGCGGAAACACCGGGGAGCTGTTTTTT
many TRBJ2-7 . 11 TRBV6-1 CASSSVYEQYF TGTGCCAGCAGTTCAGTTTACGAGCAGTACTTC
many TRBJ2-5 TRBD1 14 TRBV28 CASKDRGVGETQYF TGTGCCAGCAAGGACAGGGGAGTTGGAGAGACCCAGTACTTC
many TRBJ1-1 . 17 TRBV7-2 CASRETPTLVRDTEAFF TGTGCCAGCAGGGAGACTCCTACTTTGGTAAGGGACACTGAAGCTTTCTTT
many TRBJ2-5 TRBD2 16 TRBV3-1 CASSTTSGRYQETQYF TGTGCCAGCAGCACGACTAGCGGGAGGTACCAAGAGACCCAGTACTTC
many TRBJ1-1 . 14 TRBV12-3/TRBV12-4 CASSFTGMGTEAFF TGTGCCAGCAGCTTCACAGGGATGGGCACTGAAGCTTTCTTT
few TRBJ2-3 . 16 TRBV28 CASSFLSSGRTDTQYF TGTGCCAGCAGTTTTCTGAGTAGCGGACGCACAGATACGCAGTATTTT
many TRBJ1-1 . 15 TRBV5-4 CASSLDGGREGRAFF TGTGCCAGCAGCTTGGATGGGGGCAGGGAGGGTCGAGCTTTCTTT
few TRBJ2-1 TRBD1 15 TRBV2 CASSVDRGDYNEQFF TGTGCCAGCAGCGTGGACAGGGGGGACTACAATGAGCAGTTCTTC
few TRBJ2-3 . 18 TRBV9 CASSVDELGTISTDTQYF TGTGCCAGCAGCGTAGATGAGCTCGGGACCATAAGCACAGATACGCAGTATTTT
many TRBJ1-5 . 17 TRBV20-1 CSARSLEGGVSNQPQHF TGCAGTGCTAGATCCCTCGAGGGGGGCGTTAGCAATCAGCCCCAGCATTTT
many TRBJ1-5 . 16 TRBV7-2 CASSLALSRGSQPQHF TGTGCCAGCAGCTTAGCGCTAAGCAGGGGTAGCCAGCCCCAGCATTTT
many TRBJ2-3 . 16 TRBV28 CASIPSARELTDTQYF TGTGCCAGCATCCCCTCCGCCAGGGAACTCACAGATACGCAGTATTTT
many TRBJ1-1 . 14 TRBV28 CASVVGGLGTEAFF TGTGCCAGTGTCGTAGGGGGGCTAGGCACTGAAGCTTTCTTT
many TRBJ2-7 TRBD2 16 TRBV12-3/TRBV12-4 CASSRTGTSGSYEQYF TGTGCCAGCAGTCGGACCGGGACTAGCGGGAGCTACGAGCAGTACTTC
few TRBJ1-5 . 16 TRBV4-1 CASSPPAGHGNQPQHF TGCGCCAGCAGCCCACCTGCCGGACATGGGAATCAGCCCCAGCATTTT
many TRBJ1-1 TRBD1 18 TRBV18 CASSPTKGQGLLNTEAFF TGTGCCAGCTCACCGACTAAGGGACAGGGTCTACTTAACACTGAAGCTTTCTTT
many TRBJ2-1 . 13 TRBV7-9 CASTETAGREQFF TGTGCCAGCACTGAGACGGCAGGTCGCGAGCAGTTCTTC
many TRBJ2-7 . 11 TRBV29-1 CSASLSGEQYF TGCAGTGCAAGCCTATCTGGCGAGCAGTACTTC
. TRBJ1-1 . 11 TRBV7-2 CASIGDTEAFF TGTGCCAGCATCGGGGACACTGAAGCTTTCTTT
many TRBJ1-1 TRBD1 15 TRBV18 CASSRDRGPFTEAFF TGTGCCAGCTCAAGGGACAGGGGGCCCTTCACTGAAGCTTTCTTT
many TRBJ1-5 . 17 TRBV20-1 CSASGMGYRAGNQPQHF TGCAGTGCTAGCGGCATGGGATACAGGGCTGGCAATCAGCCCCAGCATTTT
many TRBJ2-1 TRBD2 14 TRBV7-3 CASSPTSGTNEQFF TGTGCCAGCAGCCCGACTAGCGGGACCAATGAGCAGTTCTTC
many TRBJ1-5 . 16 TRBV5-5 CASSLQGPYSNQPQHF TGTGCCAGCAGCTTGCAGGGGCCCTATAGCAATCAGCCCCAGCATTTT
many TRBJ2-3 TRBD2 15 TRBV7-2 CASTKAGRSTDTQYF TGTGCCAGCACCAAAGCGGGAAGAAGCACAGATACGCAGTATTTT
. TRBJ2-5 . 14 TRBV4-3 CASSQEWGGQTQYF TGTGCCAGCAGCCAAGAATGGGGCGGACAGACCCAGTACTTC
many TRBJ2-1 . 16 TRBV20-1 CSARDVEGVSYNEQFF TGCAGTGCTAGAGATGTCGAGGGAGTATCCTACAATGAGCAGTTCTTC
many TRBJ2-4 . 17 TRBV28 CASSPRDWSLAKNIQYF TGTGCCAGCAGTCCCCGGGACTGGTCGCTAGCCAAAAACATTCAGTACTTC
many TRBJ2-1 TRBD2 15 TRBV20-1 CSASPGLAVYNEQFF TGCAGTGCTAGCCCTGGACTAGCAGTCTACAATGAGCAGTTCTTC
many TRBJ1-5 . 14 TRBV20-1 CSATRGPPYQPQHF TGCAGTGCCACCAGGGGTCCCCCTTATCAGCCCCAGCATTTT
many TRBJ2-1 TRBD2 16 TRBV20-1 CSAFRLAGGKRGEQFF TGCAGTGCCTTCCGACTAGCGGGAGGCAAAAGGGGTGAGCAGTTCTTC
many TRBJ2-7 . 16 TRBV11-3 CASSLDRQQTPREQYF TGTGCCAGCAGCTTAGATCGTCAACAGACGCCCCGGGAGCAGTACTTC